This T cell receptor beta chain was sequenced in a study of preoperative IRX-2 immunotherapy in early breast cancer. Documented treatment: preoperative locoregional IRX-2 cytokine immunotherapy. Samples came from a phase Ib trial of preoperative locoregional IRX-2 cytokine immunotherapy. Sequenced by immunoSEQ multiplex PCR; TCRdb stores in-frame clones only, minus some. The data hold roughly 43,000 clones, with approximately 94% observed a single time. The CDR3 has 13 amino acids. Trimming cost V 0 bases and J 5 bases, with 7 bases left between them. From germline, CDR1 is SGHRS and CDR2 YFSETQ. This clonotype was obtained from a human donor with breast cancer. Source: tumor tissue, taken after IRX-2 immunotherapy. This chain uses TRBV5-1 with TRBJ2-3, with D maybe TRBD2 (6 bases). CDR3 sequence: CASSLAGGDTQYF. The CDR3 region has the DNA TGCGCCAGCAGCTTGGCCGGGGGAGATACGCAGTATTTT.